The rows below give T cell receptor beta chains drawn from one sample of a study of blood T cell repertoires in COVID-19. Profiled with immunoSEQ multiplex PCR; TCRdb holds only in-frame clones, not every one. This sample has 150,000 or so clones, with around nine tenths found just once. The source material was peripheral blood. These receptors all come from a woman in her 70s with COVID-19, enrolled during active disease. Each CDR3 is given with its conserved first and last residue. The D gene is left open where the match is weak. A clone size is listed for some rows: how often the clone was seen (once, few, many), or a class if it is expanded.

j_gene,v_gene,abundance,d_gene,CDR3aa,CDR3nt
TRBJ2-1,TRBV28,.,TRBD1,CASSKLQGSYNEQFF,TGTGCCAGCAGTAAACTACAGGGGTCCTACAATGAGCAGTTCTTC
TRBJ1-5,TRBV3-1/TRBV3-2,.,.,CASSLGQNNQPQHF,TGTGCCAGCAGCCTCGGACAGAACAATCAGCCCCAGCATTTT
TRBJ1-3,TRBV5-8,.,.,CASSWGHSGNTIYF,TGTGCCAGCAGCTGGGGGCACTCTGGAAACACCATATATTTT
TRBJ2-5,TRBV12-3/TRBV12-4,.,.,CASSPDTKTQYF,TGTGCCAGCAGCCCGGACACCAAGACCCAGTACTTC
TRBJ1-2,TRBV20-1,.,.,CSASSAGEGGYYGYTF,TGCAGTGCTAGTTCTGCAGGGGAGGGTGGGTACTATGGCTACACCTTC
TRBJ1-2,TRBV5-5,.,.,CASSLGQLAYYGYTF,TGTGCCAGCAGCTTGGGACAGCTTGCCTACTATGGCTACACCTTC
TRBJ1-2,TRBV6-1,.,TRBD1,CASSESSFARTGYGYTF,TGTGCCAGCAGTGAATCGTCGTTCGCCCGGACAGGGTATGGCTACACCTTC
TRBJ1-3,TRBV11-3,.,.,CASSRDGSSGNTIYF,TGTGCCAGCAGCCGGGACGGGAGCTCTGGAAACACCATATATTTT
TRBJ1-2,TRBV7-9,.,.,CASSLAGVWAGYTF,TGTGCCAGCAGTCTAGCGGGAGTTTGGGCTGGCTACACCTTC
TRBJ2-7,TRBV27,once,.,CASSSRGGAGAYEQYF,TGTGCCAGCAGTTCCCGAGGGGGGGCCGGGGCCTACGAGCAGTACTTC
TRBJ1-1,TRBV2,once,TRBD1,CASRDPGQGITEAFF,TGTGCCAGCAGGGACCCCGGACAGGGTATAACTGAAGCTTTCTTT
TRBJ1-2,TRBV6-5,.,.,CASSPTRTGGYTF,TGTGCCAGCAGTCCCACACGGACGGGAGGCTACACCTTC
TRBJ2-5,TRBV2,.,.,CASSRSNPGRGETQYF,TGTGCCAGCAGCCGTTCGAACCCAGGGCGGGGAGAGACCCAGTACTTC
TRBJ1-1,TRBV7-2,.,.,CASSLGPQGLRNTEAFF,TGTGCCAGCAGCTTAGGTCCCCAGGGCCTCAGGAACACTGAAGCTTTCTTT
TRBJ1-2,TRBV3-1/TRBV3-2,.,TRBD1,CASSQDRQGGGYTF,TGTGCCAGCAGCCAAGATCGGCAGGGGGGCGGCTACACCTTC
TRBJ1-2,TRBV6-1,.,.,CASSDPRGGYTF,TGTGCCAGCAGTGACCCCAGGGGAGGCTACACCTTC
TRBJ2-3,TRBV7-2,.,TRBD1,CASSLFGDRSTDTQYF,TGTGCCAGCAGCTTATTTGGGGACAGGTCCACAGATACGCAGTATTTT
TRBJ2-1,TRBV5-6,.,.,CASSLGRGLYNEQFF,TGTGCCAGCAGCTTGGGAAGGGGACTCTACAATGAGCAGTTCTTC
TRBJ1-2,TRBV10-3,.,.,CAISERGLDGYTF,TGTGCCATCAGTGAGCGAGGGTTAGATGGCTACACCTTC
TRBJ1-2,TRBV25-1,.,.,CASKVRWKVGGYTF,TGTGCCAGCAAGGTCAGGTGGAAGGTGGGTGGCTACACCTTC
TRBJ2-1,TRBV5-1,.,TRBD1,CASSFARDRGYNEQFF,TGCGCCAGCAGCTTTGCTCGGGACAGGGGCTACAATGAGCAGTTCTTC
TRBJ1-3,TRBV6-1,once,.,CASSESGERNTIYF,TGTGCCAGCAGTGAGTCAGGGGAAAGAAACACCATATATTTT
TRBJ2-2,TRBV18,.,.,CASSPPGGLKNTGELFF,TGTGCCAGCTCACCACCGGGCGGGCTAAAGAACACCGGGGAGCTGTTTTTT
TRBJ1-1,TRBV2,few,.,CASSDRGINTEAFF,TGTGCCAGCAGTGACCGGGGGATCAACACTGAAGCTTTCTTT
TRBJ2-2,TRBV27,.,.,CASSLQSLGVGGELFF,TGTGCCAGCAGTTTGCAGTCACTGGGAGTCGGCGGGGAGCTGTTTTTT
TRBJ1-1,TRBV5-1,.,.,CASRPDSRDTEAFF,TGCGCCAGCAGACCGGACAGCAGGGACACTGAAGCTTTCTTT
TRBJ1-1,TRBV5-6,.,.,CASRWGQNTEAFF,TGTGCCAGCAGGTGGGGACAGAACACTGAAGCTTTCTTT
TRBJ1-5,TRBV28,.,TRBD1,CASSFDRGGWQPQHF,TGTGCCAGCAGTTTTGACAGGGGAGGCTGGCAGCCCCAGCATTTT
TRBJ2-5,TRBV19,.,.,CASSRGEAQARETQYF,TGTGCCAGTAGTAGGGGGGAGGCCCAAGCCCGGGAGACCCAGTACTTC
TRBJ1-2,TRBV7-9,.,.,CASSSGQFYGYTF,TGTGCCAGCAGCTCCGGACAGTTCTATGGCTACACCTTC
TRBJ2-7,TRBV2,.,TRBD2,CASDLAGGVYEQYF,TGTGCCAGCGACCTAGCGGGGGGGGTCTACGAGCAGTACTTC
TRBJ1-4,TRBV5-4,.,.,CASSLKGEGATNEKLFF,TGTGCCAGCAGCTTGAAGGGTGAGGGTGCAACTAATGAAAAACTGTTTTTT
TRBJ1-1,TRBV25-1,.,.,CASKGGEGGTEAFF,TGTGCCAGCAAGGGGGGCGAGGGAGGGACTGAAGCTTTCTTT
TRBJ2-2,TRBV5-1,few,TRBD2,CASSYLAGDTGELFF,TGCGCCAGCAGCTACCTAGCGGGGGACACCGGGGAGCTGTTTTTT
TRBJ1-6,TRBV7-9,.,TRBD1,CASSRGTDNSPLHF,TGTGCCAGCAGCCGCGGGACAGATAATTCACCCCTCCACTTT
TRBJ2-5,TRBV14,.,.,CASSPWANSAETQYF,TGTGCCAGCAGCCCGTGGGCGAATAGTGCGGAGACCCAGTACTTC
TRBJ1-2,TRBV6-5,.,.,CASRDSSRVGYGYTF,TGTGCCAGCAGGGATTCATCCAGGGTTGGCTATGGCTACACCTTC
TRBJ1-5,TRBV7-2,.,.,CASSTRGQQPQHF,TGTGCCAGCAGCACGAGAGGACAGCAGCCCCAGCATTTT
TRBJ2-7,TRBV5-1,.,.,CASSFGHYEQYF,TGCGCCAGCAGCTTTGGACACTACGAGCAGTACTTC
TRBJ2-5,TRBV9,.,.,CASSVADREVETQYF,TGTGCCAGCAGCGTAGCTGACAGGGAGGTGGAGACCCAGTACTTC
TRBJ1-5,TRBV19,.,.,CASSIERGIGSNQPQHF,TGTGCCAGTAGTATAGAACGCGGCATCGGGAGCAATCAGCCCCAGCATTTT
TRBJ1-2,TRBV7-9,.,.,CASSYPGSRGYTF,TGTGCCAGCAGCTATCCAGGGTCACGAGGCTACACCTTC
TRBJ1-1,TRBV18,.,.,CASSTTQNTEAFF,TGTGCCAGCTCAACAACACAAAACACTGAAGCTTTCTTT
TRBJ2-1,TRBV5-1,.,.,CASSLRSSSEQFF,TGCGCCAGCAGCTTGAGGTCTAGCTCGGAGCAGTTCTTC
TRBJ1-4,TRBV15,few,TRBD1,CATGDRGGKLFF,TGTGCCACCGGTGACAGGGGAGGGAAACTGTTTTTT
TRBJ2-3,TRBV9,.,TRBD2,CASSAFPTSGGSQDTQYF,TGTGCCAGCAGCGCATTCCCGACTAGCGGGGGCTCTCAGGATACGCAGTATTTT
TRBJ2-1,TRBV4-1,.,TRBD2,CASSQDNSGGRSHNEQFF,TGCGCCAGCAGCCAAGATAATAGCGGGGGGCGATCACACAATGAGCAGTTCTTC
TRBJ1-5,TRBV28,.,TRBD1,CASSARQGAHNQPQHF,TGTGCCAGCAGTGCCCGTCAGGGGGCGCACAATCAGCCCCAGCATTTT
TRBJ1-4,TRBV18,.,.,CASSPGQTNEKLFF,TGTGCCAGCTCACCAGGACAGACTAATGAAAAACTGTTTTTT
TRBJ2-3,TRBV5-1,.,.,CASSPGRLETDTQYF,TGCGCCAGCAGCCCCGGCAGACTAGAGACAGATACGCAGTATTTT
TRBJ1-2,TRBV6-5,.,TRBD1,CASSRGQGNYGYTF,TGTGCCAGCAGCCGGGGACAGGGAAACTATGGCTACACCTTC
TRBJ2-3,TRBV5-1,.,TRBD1,CASSWMDRATDTQYF,TGCGCCAGCAGCTGGATGGACAGGGCCACAGATACGCAGTATTTT